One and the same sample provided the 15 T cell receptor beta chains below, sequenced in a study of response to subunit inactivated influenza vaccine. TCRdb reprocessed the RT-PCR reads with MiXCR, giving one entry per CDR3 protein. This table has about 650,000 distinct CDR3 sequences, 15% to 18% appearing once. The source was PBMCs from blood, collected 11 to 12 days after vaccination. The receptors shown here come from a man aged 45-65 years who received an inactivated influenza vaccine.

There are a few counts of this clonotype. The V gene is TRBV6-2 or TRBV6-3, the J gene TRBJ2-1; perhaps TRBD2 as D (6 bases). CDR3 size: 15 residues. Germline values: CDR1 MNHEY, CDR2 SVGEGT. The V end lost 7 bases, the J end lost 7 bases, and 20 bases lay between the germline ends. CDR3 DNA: TGTGCCAGCATCAAGCTCTCGGCCGGAGGGAATGAGCAGTTCTTC. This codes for CASIKLSAGGNEQFF.

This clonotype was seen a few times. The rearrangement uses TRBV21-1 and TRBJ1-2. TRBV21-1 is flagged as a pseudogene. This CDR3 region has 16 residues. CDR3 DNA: TGTGCCAGCAGCAATAGGTCTTACCCGGCCCCTCCTGGCTACACCTTC. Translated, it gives CASSNRSYPAPPGYTF.

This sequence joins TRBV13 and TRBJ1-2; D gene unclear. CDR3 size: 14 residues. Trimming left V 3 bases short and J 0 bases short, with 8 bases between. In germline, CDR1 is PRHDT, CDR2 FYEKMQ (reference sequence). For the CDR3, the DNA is TGTGCCAGCAGCTTCCCGGAAGCTAACTATGGCTACACCTTC. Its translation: CASSFPEANYGYTF.

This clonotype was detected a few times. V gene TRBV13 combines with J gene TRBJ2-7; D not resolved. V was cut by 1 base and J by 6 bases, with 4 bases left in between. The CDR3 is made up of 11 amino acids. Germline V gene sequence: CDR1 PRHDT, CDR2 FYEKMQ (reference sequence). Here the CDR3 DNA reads TGTGCCAGCAGCTTAGAGAGCGAGCAGTACTTC. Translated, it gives CASSLESEQYF. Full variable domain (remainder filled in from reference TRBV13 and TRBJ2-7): AAGVIQSPRHLIKEKRETATLKCYPIPRHDTVYWYQQGPGQDPQFLISFYEKMQSDKGSIPDRFSAQQFSDYHSELNMSSLELGDSALYFCASSLESEQYFGPGTRLTVT.

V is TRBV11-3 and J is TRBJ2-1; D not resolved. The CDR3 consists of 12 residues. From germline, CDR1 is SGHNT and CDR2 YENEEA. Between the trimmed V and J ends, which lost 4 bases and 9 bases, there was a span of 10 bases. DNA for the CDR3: TGTGCCAGCAGCTCCGACTTGGCTGAGCAGTTCTTC. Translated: CASSSDLAEQFF. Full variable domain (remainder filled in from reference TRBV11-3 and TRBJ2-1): EAGVVQSPRYKIIEKKQPVAFWCNPISGHNTLYWYLQNLGQGPELLIRYENEEAVDDSQLPKDRFSAERLKGVDSTLKIQPAELGDSAVYLCASSSDLAEQFFGPGTRLTVL.

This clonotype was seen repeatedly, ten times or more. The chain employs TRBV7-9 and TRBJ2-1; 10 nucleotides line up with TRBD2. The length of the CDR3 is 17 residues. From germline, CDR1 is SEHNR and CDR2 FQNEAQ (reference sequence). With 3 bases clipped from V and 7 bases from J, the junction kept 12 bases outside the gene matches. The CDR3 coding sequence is TGTGCCAGCAGCTTGCCCCGAAGGCTAGCGGGAGAAAATGAGCAGTTCTTC. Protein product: CASSLPRRLAGENEQFF.

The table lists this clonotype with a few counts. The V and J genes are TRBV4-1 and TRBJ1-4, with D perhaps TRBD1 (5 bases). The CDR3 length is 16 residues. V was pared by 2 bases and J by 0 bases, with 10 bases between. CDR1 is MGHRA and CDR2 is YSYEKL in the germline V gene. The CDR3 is CASSQKETATNEKLFF. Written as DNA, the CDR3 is TGCGCCAGCAGCCAAAAGGAGACAGCAACTAATGAAAAACTGTTTTTT.

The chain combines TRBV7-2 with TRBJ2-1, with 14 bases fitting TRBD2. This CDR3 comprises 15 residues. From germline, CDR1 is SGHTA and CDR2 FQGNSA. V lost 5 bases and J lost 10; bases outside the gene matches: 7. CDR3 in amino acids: CASSPRLAGGREQFF. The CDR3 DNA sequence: TGTGCCAGCAGCCCAAGACTAGCGGGGGGGCGAGAGCAGTTCTTC.

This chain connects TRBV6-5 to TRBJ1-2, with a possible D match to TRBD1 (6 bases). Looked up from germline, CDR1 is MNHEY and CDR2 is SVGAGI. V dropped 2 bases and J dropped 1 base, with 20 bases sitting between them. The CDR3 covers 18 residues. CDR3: CASSYGTGHHTFNYGYTF. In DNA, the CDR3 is TGTGCCAGCAGTTACGGTACAGGGCATCATACATTTAACTATGGCTACACCTTC.

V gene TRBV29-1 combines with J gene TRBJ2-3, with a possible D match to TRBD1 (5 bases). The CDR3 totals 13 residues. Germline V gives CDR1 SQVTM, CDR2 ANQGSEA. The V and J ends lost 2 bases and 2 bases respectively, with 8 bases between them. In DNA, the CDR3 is TGCAGCGTTGAACCTGGACACACAGATACGCAGTATTTT. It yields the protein CSVEPGHTDTQYF.

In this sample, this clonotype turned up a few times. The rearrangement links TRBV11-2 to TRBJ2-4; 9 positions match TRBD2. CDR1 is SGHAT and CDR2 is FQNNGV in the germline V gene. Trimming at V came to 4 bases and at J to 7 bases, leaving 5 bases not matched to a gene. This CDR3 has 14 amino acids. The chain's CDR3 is CASSYTGTSNIQYF. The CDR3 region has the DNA TGTGCCAGCAGCTATACCGGGACTAGCAACATTCAGTACTTC.

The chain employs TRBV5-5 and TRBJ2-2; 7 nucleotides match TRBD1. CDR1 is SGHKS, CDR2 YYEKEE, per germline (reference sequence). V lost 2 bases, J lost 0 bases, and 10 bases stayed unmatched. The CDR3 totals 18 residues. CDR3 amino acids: CASSFQPHTGANTGELFF. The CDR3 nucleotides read TGTGCCAGCAGCTTCCAGCCCCACACAGGGGCGAACACCGGGGAGCTGTTTTTT. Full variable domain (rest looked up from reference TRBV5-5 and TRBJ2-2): DAGVTQSPTHLIKTRGQQVTLRCSPISGHKSVSWYQQVLGQGPQFIFQYYEKEERGRGNFPDRFSARQFPNYSSELNVNALLLGDSALYLCASSFQPHTGANTGELFFGEGSRLTVL.

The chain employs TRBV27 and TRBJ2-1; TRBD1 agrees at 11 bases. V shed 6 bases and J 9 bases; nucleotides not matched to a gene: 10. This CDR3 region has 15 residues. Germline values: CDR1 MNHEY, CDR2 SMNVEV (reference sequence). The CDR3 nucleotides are TGTGCCAGCAGGTCGGGACAGGGGGGTTCGGTTGAGCAGTTCTTC. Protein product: CASRSGQGGSVEQFF.

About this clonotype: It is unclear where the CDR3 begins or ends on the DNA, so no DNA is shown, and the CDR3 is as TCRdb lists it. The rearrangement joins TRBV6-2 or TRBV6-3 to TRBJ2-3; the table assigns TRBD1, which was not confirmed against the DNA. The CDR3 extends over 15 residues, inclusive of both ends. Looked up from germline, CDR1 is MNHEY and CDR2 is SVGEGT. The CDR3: CASSSSTGNTDTQYF.

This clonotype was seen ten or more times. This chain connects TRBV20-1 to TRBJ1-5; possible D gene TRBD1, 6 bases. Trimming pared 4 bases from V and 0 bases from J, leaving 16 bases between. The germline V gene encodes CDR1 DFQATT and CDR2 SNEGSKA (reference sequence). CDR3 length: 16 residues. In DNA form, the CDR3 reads TGCAGTGCTATAAAAAAAGACAGGTTTAGCAATCAGCCCCAGCATTTT. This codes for CSAIKKDRFSNQPQHF.